Below, 8 T cell receptor beta chains from the same sample are listed, as sequenced in a study of radiotherapy plus CTLA-4 blockade in lung cancer (dated 2018 in TCRdb). The library came from the immunoSEQ multiplex PCR assay. TCRdb obtained this table from immuneACCESS and retained in-frame rearrangements with V and J assigned. These tables miss some clones; where compared with another copy, unresolved V genes account for less than half of the shortfall, and the remainder is unexplained. The sample profile shows about 98,000 clones; around 86% of them were found once. The ten largest clones capture 3% to 3.5% of the sample. The sample in question was peripheral blood, obtained from a patient treated with radiotherapy plus ipilimumab. Source of these receptors: a human donor with non-small cell lung cancer who had a partial response to radiotherapy plus ipilimumab.

This clone was counted once. The CDR3 nucleotides are TGTGCCAGCAGCCCAGGGGGACAGAATCAGCCCCAGCATTTT. The encoded protein is CASSPGGQNQPQHF. The V gene is TRBV9, the J gene TRBJ1-5, with 7 bases identical to TRBD1. After removal of 4 bases from V and 4 bases from J, the junction contained 5 bases not matched to a gene. The CDR3 sequence is 14 residues long. Per the germline V gene, CDR1 is SGDLS and CDR2 is YYNGEE.

This clone has more than one count but fewer than ten. The gene calls are TRBV2 and TRBJ1-1; 7 bases line up with TRBD1. The V and J ends lost 9 bases and 0 bases, in that order; junction bases with no gene match: 7. The CDR3 runs 14 residues. The germline V gene encodes CDR1 SNHLY and CDR2 FYNNEI. CDR3 residues: CARGGTELNTEAFF. DNA for the CDR3: TGTGCCAGAGGAGGGACAGAATTGAACACTGAAGCTTTCTTT.

This clone turned up a few times. The chain recombines TRBV4-1 with TRBJ2-7; TRBD2 matches at 14 bases. The germline CDR1 and CDR2 sequences are MGHRA and YSYEKL. The V gene end was trimmed by 4 bases and the J gene end by 4 bases; junction bases not matched to a gene: 3. The CDR3 consists of 15 residues. DNA of the CDR3: TGCGCCAGCAGCCGCGGGACTAGCGGGAGATACGAGCAGTACTTC. Translation gives CASSRGTSGRYEQYF.

The chain combines TRBV6-5 with TRBJ2-5; tentatively, D is TRBD2 (6 bases). The V and J ends lost 6 bases and 4 bases respectively, with 12 bases between them. Germline V lookup: CDR1 MNHEY, CDR2 SVGAGI. The CDR3 contains 13 residues. The CDR3 nucleotides read TGTGCCAGCAGGATTGGGACTGGAGAGACCCAGTACTTC. It translates to CASRIGTGETQYF.

The chain has TRBV6-5 and TRBJ1-2; 10 bases agree with TRBD1. Looked up from germline, CDR1 is MNHEY and CDR2 is SVGAGI. This CDR3 has 15 amino acids. V shed 2 bases, J shed 6 bases, and the junction held 6 bases outside the gene matches. The CDR3 region has the DNA TGTGCCAGCAGTTACGCCGGGACAGGGGAGCATGGCTACACCTTC. This gives the protein CASSYAGTGEHGYTF.

The chain carries TRBV5-1 and TRBJ2-2, with D maybe TRBD2 (6 bases). Germline-derived CDR1 and CDR2 are SGHRS and YFSETQ. This CDR3 is 15 amino acids long. V was cut by 5 bases and J by 1 base, with 12 bases left in between. The CDR3 coding sequence is TGCGCCAGCAGGACCGGGACTCTGAACACCGGGGAGCTGTTTTTT. Translation: CASRTGTLNTGELFF.

The chain uses TRBV15 and TRBJ2-5; 8 bases match TRBD1. There are 16 residues in the CDR3. The germline CDR1 and CDR2 sequences are LNHNV and YYDKDF (reference sequence). J gave up 4 bases and V 3 bases, and 10 bases lay outside the gene matches. The CDR3 DNA reads TGTGCCACCAGCAGGGGGGCGGGGACAGGTTCAGAGACCCAGTACTTC. Translation: CATSRGAGTGSETQYF.

J is TRBJ2-7 and V is TRBV5-4, with TRBD2 identical over 9 bases. There are 15 residues in the CDR3. Germline assignment: CDR1 SGHNT and CDR2 YYREEE (reference sequence). J lost 2 bases, V lost 2 bases, and 5 bases had no gene match. CDR3 DNA: TGTGCCAGCAGCTTTTCTAGCGGGAACCCCTACGAGCAGTACTTC. Protein: CASSFSSGNPYEQYF.